The 7 T cell receptor beta chains given below trace back to one sample, sequenced in a study of blood T cell repertoires in COVID-19. Profiling relied on immunoSEQ multiplex PCR, and the TCRdb table lists in-frame clones only, not all of them. This table holds 350,000 to 400,000 clones, 88% found once. The sequenced sample consisted of PBMCs or T cells enriched from blood (not recorded which). Receptors were obtained from a woman between 18 and 29 years old who had recovered from COVID-19.

The rearrangement joins TRBV5-8 to TRBJ2-1, with D possibly matching TRBD2 (5 bases). Germline V gives CDR1 SGHTS, CDR2 YDEGEE. The CDR3 consists of 13 residues. V was pared by 4 bases and J by 6 bases, with 11 bases between. CDR3 coding DNA: TGTGCCAGCAGCATACTAGGACCCAATGAGCAGTTCTTC. Its protein is CASSILGPNEQFF. The variable domain in full, with the rest retrieved from reference TRBV5-8 and TRBJ2-1, is EAGVTQSPTHLIKTRGQQATLRCSPISGHTSVYWYQQALGLGLQFLLWYDEGEERNRGNFPPRFSGRQFPNYSSELNVNALELEDSALYLCASSILGPNEQFFGPGTRLTVL.

The gene calls are TRBV12-2 and TRBJ2-7; the table's TRBD1 call for D was not verified on the DNA. TRBV12-2 is shown as a pseudogene. CDR3 length equals 15 residues. The CDR3 DNA follows: TGTGCAAGTCGCTTACTTCGGACAGGGCTGTACGAGCAGTACTTC. Its protein is CASRLLRTGLYEQYF.

CDR3 nucleotide sequence: TGTGCCTGGAGTGTTGCCAGGGGCCCCTATAATTCACCCCTCCACTTT. It is translated as CAWSVARGPYNSPLHF. This rearrangement joins TRBV30 to TRBJ1-6; weak D call: TRBD1 (6 bases). V shed 0 bases and J shed 2 bases, with 11 bases lying between them. Germline V gives CDR1 GTSNPN, CDR2 SVGIG (reference sequence). The CDR3 consists of 16 residues.

The rearrangement links TRBV3-1 (or the pseudogene TRBV3-2) to TRBJ2-1; a weak D match, TRBD1 (6 bases). Germline CDR1 and CDR2: LGHDT and YNNKEL (reference sequence). The CDR3 runs to 16 residues. Trimming cost V 4 bases and J 3 bases, with 16 bases left between them. CDR3 coding DNA: TGTGCCAGCAGCCCAGAGCCGGGACAAGGCTACAATGAGCAGTTCTTC. Amino acid sequence: CASSPEPGQGYNEQFF.

The chain's CDR3 is CASSLALGQPYEQYF. The CDR3 nucleotides are TGTGCCAGCAGCTTAGCGCTCGGACAGCCCTACGAGCAGTACTTC. J is TRBJ2-7 and V is TRBV7-9, with TRBD1 as a possible D gene (6 bases). With 0 bases removed from V and 2 bases from J, the gap between germline ends came to 11 bases. The CDR3 sequence is 15 residues long. The germline V gene encodes CDR1 SEHNR and CDR2 FQNEAQ (reference sequence).

This rearrangement joins TRBV30 to TRBJ2-5; 8 positions agree with TRBD2. CDR3 length: 13 amino acids. Trimming at V came to 3 bases and at J to 4 bases, leaving 4 bases not matched to a gene. Germline V CDR1 and CDR2: GTSNPN, SVGIG (reference sequence). CDR3 nucleotides: TGTGCCTGGAGCCGGGGGGGGTTAGAGACCCAGTACTTC. Protein: CAWSRGGLETQYF.

The V and J genes are TRBV3-1 (or the pseudogene TRBV3-2) and TRBJ2-7; 8 bases match TRBD2. J lost 2 bases, V lost 4 bases, and 7 bases had no gene match. CDR3 length equals 15 residues. From germline, CDR1 is LGHDT and CDR2 YNNKEL (reference sequence). This CDR3 reads CASSPGGGTPYEQYF. The DNA of the CDR3 is TGTGCCAGCAGCCCTGGCGGGGGGACCCCCTACGAGCAGTACTTC.